Shown below are 31 T cell receptor beta chains from a single sample sequenced in a study of T cells in localized non-small cell lung cancer. The method was immunoSEQ multiplex PCR; TCRdb's version includes in-frame clones alone and lacks a portion of them. The data show approximately 45,000 clones, approximately 81% seen once. The starting material was peripheral blood mononuclear cells, obtained before any cancer treatment. The receptor source for this set is a man between 40 and 70 years old with stage III lung adenocarcinoma.

This chain connects TRBV28 to TRBJ1-1; 9 positions agree with TRBD1. Germline V gives CDR1 MDHEN, CDR2 SYDVKM. Trimming removed 5 bases from V and 1 base from J; junction bases left unmatched: 17. The CDR3 covers 19 residues. Written as DNA, the CDR3 is TGTGCCAGCAGTCCTCGACACGCGGACAGGGGTACGGGGAACACTGAAGCTTTCTTT. It translates to CASSPRHADRGTGNTEAFF. Full variable domain (rest looked up from reference TRBV28 and TRBJ1-1): DVKVTQSSRYLVKRTGEKVFLECVQDMDHENMFWYRQDPGLGLRLIYFSYDVKMKEKGDIPEGYSVSREKKERFSLILESASTNQTSMYLCASSPRHADRGTGNTEAFFGQGTRLTVV.

The chain uses TRBV27 and TRBJ2-5, with 13 bases fitting TRBD2. Looked up from germline, CDR1 is MNHEY and CDR2 is SMNVEV (reference sequence). The CDR3 runs to 16 residues. The V gene end was trimmed by 5 bases and the J gene end by 1 base; junction bases not matched to a gene: 4. CDR3 DNA: TGTGCCAGCAGTCCCCGGACTAGCGGGGGCCAAGAGACCCAGTACTTC. It translates to CASSPRTSGGQETQYF.

The chain employs TRBV6-1 and TRBJ2-7; D not certain. The V end was cut by 5 bases, the J end by 3 bases, with 2 bases between. The CDR3 extends over 10 amino acids. The V gene's germline CDR1 is MNHNS and CDR2 SASEGT. Here the CDR3 DNA reads TGTGCCAGCAGTAACTACGAGCAGTACTTC. Its translation is CASSNYEQYF.

The chain uses TRBV5-6 and TRBJ2-7, with 10 bases fitting TRBD1. This CDR3 comprises 14 residues. Germline CDR1 is SGHDT and CDR2 is YYEEEE. With 4 bases clipped from V and 3 bases from J, the junction kept 4 bases outside the gene matches. The CDR3 here is CASSKTGGGYEQYF. DNA for the CDR3: TGTGCCAGCAGCAAGACAGGGGGCGGCTACGAGCAGTACTTC.

V and J are TRBV10-3 and TRBJ2-6; D gene uncertain. The V gene lost 0 bases and the J gene lost 0 bases, with 6 bases spanning the gap. Germline CDR1 and CDR2: ENHRY and SYGVKD. This CDR3 contains 16 residues. The CDR3 here is CAISESGDSGANVLTF. The CDR3 DNA is TGTGCCATCAGTGAGTCGGGCGACTCTGGGGCCAACGTCCTGACTTTC.

This chain connects TRBV7-2 to TRBJ2-5; TRBD2 is a possible D gene (6 bases). Trimming removed 0 bases at V and 5 bases at J, with 10 bases between. The CDR3 is made up of 14 amino acids. Germline values: CDR1 SGHTA, CDR2 FQGNSA. The CDR3 region is CASSLAVGRETQYF. CDR3 DNA sequence: TGTGCCAGCAGCTTAGCGGTGGGGAGGGAGACCCAGTACTTC.

This chain uses TRBV9 with TRBJ1-6; the D gene is possibly TRBD1 (6 bases). The CDR3 contains 14 residues. Germline V CDR1 and CDR2: SGDLS, YYNGEE. Trimming cost V 4 bases and J 9 bases, with 14 bases left between them. The CDR3 reads CASSPRGGGSPLHF. In nucleotides, the CDR3 is TGTGCCAGCAGCCCCCGGGGAGGGGGTTCACCCCTCCACTTT.

This chain joins TRBV2 and TRBJ2-3; weak D call: TRBD2 (5 bases). The germline V gene has CDR1 SNHLY and CDR2 FYNNEI. The CDR3 is 13 amino acids. Deletions cut 1 base from V and 4 bases from J, with 6 bases between. CDR3 loop: CASSEEAADTQYF. CDR3 DNA sequence: TGTGCCAGCAGTGAAGAAGCGGCAGATACGCAGTATTTT. Combining the CDR3 with reference TRBV2 and TRBJ2-3 gives the whole variable domain EPEVTQTPSHQVTQMGQEVILRCVPISNHLYFYWYRQILGQKVEFLVSFYNNEISEKSEIFDDQFSVERPDGSNFTLKIRSTKLEDSAMYFCASSEEAADTQYFGPGTRLTVL.

The chain couples TRBV7-6 to TRBJ2-7, with D uncertain. Germline CDR1 is SGHVS and CDR2 is FNYEAQ. This CDR3 region has 13 residues. The V gene lost 1 base and the J gene lost 6 bases, with 10 bases spanning the gap. The CDR3 nucleotides are TGTGCCAGCAGCTTAGGGGTGGATGGCGAGCAGTACTTC. This codes for CASSLGVDGEQYF.

This rearrangement joins TRBV10-3 to TRBJ1-6, with D possibly being TRBD1 (5 bases). There are 16 residues in the CDR3. Germline CDR1 ENHRY, CDR2 SYGVKD. V was clipped by 0 bases and J by 7 bases, with 13 bases between them. The CDR3 DNA follows: TGTGCCATCAGTGAGTCTCCGGGACGGACAAATTCACCCCTCCACTTT. Amino acids: CAISESPGRTNSPLHF.

The chain is built from TRBV7-8 and TRBJ2-5, with 7 bases aligning to TRBD1. V was pared by 1 base and J by 1 base, with 15 bases of the junction left unmatched. The CDR3 has 19 residues. CDR1 and CDR2 (germline): SGHVS, FQNEAQ. CDR3: CASSLVGGRGRPSQETQYF. The CDR3 region has the DNA TGTGCCAGCAGCTTAGTAGGGGGCAGGGGCCGGCCAAGCCAAGAGACCCAGTACTTC.

In DNA form, the CDR3 reads TGTGCCAGCAGTGAAGGACAGGGGGCTGAAAAACTGTTTTTT. It yields the protein CASSEGQGAEKLFF. The chain joins TRBV6-1 to TRBJ1-4; 10 bases agree with TRBD1. The CDR3 length is 14 residues. Germline V CDR1 and CDR2: MNHNS, SASEGT. Trimming at V came to 1 base and at J to 7 bases, leaving 0 bases not matched to a gene.

V is TRBV25-1 and J is TRBJ2-3; D gene unclear. The V gene lost 4 bases and the J gene lost 3 bases, with 2 bases spanning the gap. Germline V lookup: CDR1 MGHDK, CDR2 SYGVNS. This CDR3 is built from 11 residues. Here the CDR3 DNA reads TGTGCCAGCAGTGTTACAGATACGCAGTATTTT. This codes for CASSVTDTQYF. Combining the CDR3 with reference TRBV25-1 and TRBJ2-3 gives the whole variable domain EADIYQTPRYLVIGTGKKITLECSQTMGHDKMYWYQQDPGMELHLIHYSYGVNSTEKGDLSSESTVSRIRTEHFPLTLESARPSHTSQYLCASSVTDTQYFGPGTRLTVL.

This clone was seen just once. The chain recombines TRBV19 with TRBJ2-2; 8 nucleotides agree with TRBD2. With V trimmed by 3 bases and J by 8 bases, 11 bases remained unmatched. Per germline, CDR1 LNHDA and CDR2 SQIVND (reference sequence). The CDR3 runs 16 residues. For the CDR3, the DNA is TGTGCCAGTAGTATTGAAGTAGCGGGGTACATGGGGGAGCTGTTTTTT. It encodes CASSIEVAGYMGELFF.

V gene TRBV10-3 combines with J gene TRBJ2-5, with TRBD2 matching 12 bases. The CDR3 is 18 residues long. Germline-derived CDR1 and CDR2 are ENHRY and SYGVKD. With V trimmed by 4 bases and J by 0 bases, 9 bases remained unmatched. Written as DNA, the CDR3 is TGTGCCATCAGTGTGTCGAGACTAGCGGGGGCTAACCAAGAGACCCAGTACTTC. Translation: CAISVSRLAGANQETQYF.

The genes are TRBV5-1 and TRBJ1-5; no definite D call. CDR1 and CDR2 from the germline V gene are SGHRS and YFSETQ. Deletions cut 3 bases from V and 2 bases from J, with 9 bases between. This CDR3 comprises 14 residues. The CDR3, as DNA: TGCGCCAGCAGCTCTGATTCGCGCAATCAGCCCCAGCATTTT. This sequence encodes CASSSDSRNQPQHF.

This clone was detected only a few times. The chain links TRBV11-3 to TRBJ2-5, with a weak D call TRBD2 (6 bases). The CDR3 is 13 amino acids. Germline values: CDR1 SGHNT, CDR2 YENEEA. V was trimmed by 6 bases and J by 3 bases, leaving 11 bases between them. The CDR3 DNA follows: TGTGCCAGCAGTTCGGGACTCGAAGAGACCCAGTACTTC. Its protein product is CASSSGLEETQYF.

The CDR3 spells CATARTGPSSTDTQYF. The DNA of the CDR3 is TGTGCCACCGCCCGGACAGGGCCTTCTAGCACAGATACGCAGTATTTT. The chain uses TRBV19 and TRBJ2-3; 8 bases align to TRBD1. This CDR3 is built from 16 residues. From germline, CDR1 is LNHDA and CDR2 SQIVND (reference sequence). J was trimmed by 0 bases and V by 10 bases; bases with no gene match: 12. Full variable domain (rest looked up from reference TRBV19 and TRBJ2-3): DGGITQSPKYLFRKEGQNVTLSCEQNLNHDAMYWYRQDPGQGLRLIYYSQIVNDFQKGDIAEGYSVSREKKESFPLTVTSAQKNPTAFYLCATARTGPSSTDTQYFGPGTRLTVL.

This chain links TRBV30 with TRBJ1-1; D might be TRBD1 (5 bases). The germline V and J ends were trimmed by 6 bases and 4 bases, with 15 bases remaining between them. Germline CDR1 reads GTSNPN; CDR2 reads SVGIG (reference sequence). The CDR3 consists of 13 residues. The CDR3 is CACSGRRGTEAFF. For the CDR3, the DNA is TGTGCCTGCTCGGGACGGAGAGGCACTGAAGCTTTCTTT. Full variable domain (remainder filled in from reference TRBV30 and TRBJ1-1): SQTIHQWPATLVQPVGSPLSLECTVEGTSNPNLYWYRQAAGRGLQLLFYSVGIGQISSEVPQNLSASRPQDRQFILSSKKLLLSDSGFYLCACSGRRGTEAFFGQGTRLTVV.

The chain employs TRBV6-6 and TRBJ1-1; TRBD1 might be the D (5 bases). V was pared by 5 bases and J by 1 base, with 14 bases between. The CDR3 extends over 15 amino acids. CDR1 is MNHNY and CDR2 is SVGAGI in the germline V gene (reference sequence). The CDR3 DNA reads TGTGCCAGCAGTGCTAGACAGAGGGGGAACACTGAAGCTTTCTTT. It encodes CASSARQRGNTEAFF.

In this sample, this clone turned up once. This sequence joins TRBV5-1 and TRBJ1-5; D call uncertain. Germline lookup yields CDR1 SGHRS and CDR2 YFSETQ. The CDR3 totals 15 residues. V lost 0 bases, J lost 0 bases, and 7 bases lay in between. CDR3 DNA: TGCGCCAGCAGCTTGGCGGGGATTAGCAATCAGCCCCAGCATTTT. This sequence encodes CASSLAGISNQPQHF.

This clone has a handful of counts. The V call is TRBV13, the J call TRBJ2-7, with TRBD1 as a possible D gene (6 bases). V lost 3 bases and J 5 bases, leaving 14 bases between the germline ends. From germline, CDR1 is PRHDT and CDR2 FYEKMQ (reference sequence). The CDR3 sequence is 14 residues long. The chain's CDR3 is CASSFLSGADEQYF. The CDR3 nucleotides read TGTGCCAGCAGCTTCCTATCAGGGGCGGACGAGCAGTACTTC.

The genes are TRBV27 and TRBJ2-7; D not resolved. The CDR3 is 17 amino acids. Trimming pared 3 bases from V and 2 bases from J, leaving 20 bases between. In germline, CDR1 is MNHEY, CDR2 SMNVEV (reference sequence). CDR3 coding DNA: TGTGCCAGCAGTTTGCGCTTTAGAGAAGCCGTTCCCTACGAGCAGTACTTC. Its protein is CASSLRFREAVPYEQYF.

V is TRBV6-5 and J is TRBJ1-5, with unresolved D. The germline gives CDR1 MNHEY, CDR2 SVGAGI. V lost 7 bases to trimming and J lost 2 bases, with 15 bases between them. This CDR3 has 15 amino acids. The CDR3 nucleotides are TGTGCCAGCACTTTGATCAGGTCGGGCAATCAGCCCCAGCATTTT. Its protein is CASTLIRSGNQPQHF.

The chain carries TRBV11-2 and TRBJ2-1, with 7 bases that match TRBD1. Germline trimming cut 8 bases from V and 1 base from J; bases unmatched to any gene: 5. The CDR3 is 14 residues long. The germline CDR1 and CDR2 sequences are SGHAT and FQNNGV. CDR3 region: CASARDSSYNEQFF. The CDR3, as DNA: TGTGCCAGCGCCCGGGACAGTTCCTACAATGAGCAGTTCTTC. The full variable domain, with the rest looked up from reference TRBV11-2 and TRBJ2-1, is EAGVAQSPRYKIIEKRQSVAFWCNPISGHATLYWYQQILGQGPKLLIQFQNNGVVDDSQLPKDRFSAERLKGVDSTLKIQPAKLEDSAVYLCASARDSSYNEQFFGPGTRLTVL.

In the case of this clone: The same CDR3 arises from other DNA sequences in this sample as well. The chain links TRBV6-4 to TRBJ2-3; 11 positions agree with TRBD2. The CDR3 has 15 residues. The ends lost 3 bases at V and 1 base at J; junction bases unmatched: 0. In germline, CDR1 is MRHNA, CDR2 SNTAGT. This CDR3 reads CASSETSGGTDTQYF. Here the CDR3 DNA reads TGTGCCAGCAGTGAGACTAGCGGGGGCACAGATACGCAGTATTTT.

The chain has TRBV18 and TRBJ2-3; unclear D gene. Germline CDR1 and CDR2: KGHSH and LQKENI. V was pared by 1 base and J by 6 bases, with 11 bases between. The CDR3 spans 14 residues. CDR3 residues: CASSPLPHADTQYF. The DNA for the CDR3 is TGTGCCAGCTCACCACTCCCTCACGCCGATACGCAGTATTTT.

The CDR3 coding sequence is TGTGCCAGCAGTTTCGGACTGAGCTATAATTCACCCCTCCACTTT. It encodes CASSFGLSYNSPLHF. J is TRBJ1-6 and V is TRBV6-6; D is undetermined. The ends were cut back, 4 bases at V and 3 bases at J, with 10 bases in the middle. Germline CDR1 is MNHNY and CDR2 is SVGAGI (reference sequence). The CDR3 is made up of 15 amino acids.

In its sample, this clone was seen a few times. The chain recombines TRBV4-2 with TRBJ2-1; D is unresolved. Per germline, CDR1 LGHNA and CDR2 YNFKEQ. Trimming stripped 0 bases from V and 0 bases from J, with 9 bases between. The CDR3 contains 16 residues. The DNA of the CDR3 is TGTGCCAGCAGCCAAGACGAGGCGAGCTCCTACAATGAGCAGTTCTTC. Translated, it gives CASSQDEASSYNEQFF.

The CDR3 DNA reads TGTGCCAGCAGTTACGAGCATGAGCAGTTCTTC. Its translation is CASSYEHEQFF. The V call is TRBV6-6, the J call TRBJ2-1; D is undetermined. There are 11 residues in the CDR3. CDR1 is MNHNY and CDR2 is SVGAGI in the germline V gene (reference sequence). Trimming removed 2 bases from V and 8 bases from J, with 4 bases in between.

The chain links TRBV6-6 to TRBJ2-3; the D gene could be TRBD1 or TRBD2 (5 bases each). The germline V gene encodes CDR1 MNHNY and CDR2 SVGAGI (reference sequence). The V end was cut by 2 bases, the J end by 7 bases, with 10 bases between. This CDR3 spans 13 amino acids. CDR3 region: CASSYAGTNTQYF. The CDR3 DNA reads TGTGCCAGCAGTTACGCAGGGACGAATACGCAGTATTTT.